This is a list of T cell receptor beta chains from one sample in a study of cytomegalovirus exposure and HLA in healthy donors. Only in-frame clones appear in the TCRdb table, and some are missing; sequencing was by immunoSEQ multiplex PCR. The sample holds about 150,000 clones; about 88% are singletons and the top ten take about a fifth. The material sequenced was PBMCs. The receptors were gathered from a man between 18 and 35 years old in good health and CMV-seropositive. Both conserved end residues are part of each CDR3. Fields, in order: CDR3 length, V gene, clone size, J gene, D gene, CDR3 DNA, CDR3 protein. D genes are given only for firm matches. Only part of the rows carry a size: once, few, many, or a class if the clone is expanded.

>16|TRBV4-3|-|TRBJ2-3|-
TGCGCCAGCAGCCAAGAGTGGCCAGGCTCCCCAGGGACGCAGTATTTT
CASSQEWPGSPGTQYF
>13|TRBV30|-|TRBJ2-1|-
TGTGCCTGGACCCTAGGGGGTTACAATGAGCAGTTCTTC
CAWTLGGYNEQFF
>15|TRBV25-1|-|TRBJ1-2|-
TGTGCCAGCCGCCCTTCGGGGGGCTTGGACTATGGCTACACCTTC
CASRPSGGLDYGYTF
>15|TRBV14|-|TRBJ2-3|-
TGTGCCAGCAGCCCCAGGCAGGGATTCACAGATACGCAGTATTTT
CASSPRQGFTDTQYF
>16|TRBV7-2|-|TRBJ1-3|TRBD1
TGTGCCAGCAGCGATTGGACAGGGCTCTCTGGAAACACCATATATTTT
CASSDWTGLSGNTIYF
>14|TRBV19|few|TRBJ2-7|TRBD1
TGTGCCAGTAGTCAATCCGGGACAGCCTACGAGCAGTACTTC
CASSQSGTAYEQYF
>15|TRBV7-2|few|TRBJ2-2|-
TGTGCCAGCAGCCCCCGCGGTACGAACACCGGGGAGCTGTTTTTT
CASSPRGTNTGELFF
>21|TRBV14|-|TRBJ2-7|-
TGTGCCAGCAGCCATCGACAGGCAGGAGGGAGGGGACGAGGTATCTCCTACGAGCAGTACTTC
CASSHRQAGGRGRGISYEQYF
>16|TRBV27|medium-sized|TRBJ2-1|TRBD2
TGTGCCAGCAGTTTAAAGGGGCGGGGGACCCAACGGGAGCAGTTCTTC
CASSLKGRGTQREQFF
>17|TRBV18|-|TRBJ2-1|TRBD1
TGTGCCAGCTCACCAAACCCCGGGACAGGGGGGGTCGATGAGCAGTTCTTC
CASSPNPGTGGVDEQFF
>13|TRBV6-4|once|TRBJ2-3|TRBD1
TGTGCCAGCTCCAGGACAGGGTCAGATACGCAGTATTTT
CASSRTGSDTQYF
>16|TRBV6-5|-|TRBJ2-5|-
TGTGCCAGCAGTTACTCCCGTAGCGGTTCTCAAGAGACCCAGTACTTC
CASSYSRSGSQETQYF
>17|TRBV19|-|TRBJ2-1|TRBD2
TGTGCCAGTAGTGTCCCTAGACTAGCGGGGGAATACAATGAGCAGTTCTTC
CASSVPRLAGEYNEQFF
>15|TRBV5-1|-|TRBJ2-6|-
TGCGCCAGCAGCGTTTACAGTGTGGGGGCCAACGTCCTGACTTTC
CASSVYSVGANVLTF
>15|TRBV27|-|TRBJ2-7|TRBD2
TGTGCCAGCAGGATCCTAGCGGGGGGGTCCTACGAGCAGTACTTC
CASRILAGGSYEQYF
>13|TRBV19|-|TRBJ1-2|TRBD1
TGTGCCAGTAGAGGGGGACAGATTTATGGCTACACCTTC
CASRGGQIYGYTF
>14|TRBV2|-|TRBJ1-3|TRBD1
TGTGCCAGCAGCCACTCGGGACAGGCAAACACCATATATTTT
CASSHSGQANTIYF
>15|TRBV11-3|-|TRBJ2-3|TRBD2
TGTGCCAGCAGCCCGACTAGCGGTTACACAGATACGCAGTATTTT
CASSPTSGYTDTQYF
>15|TRBV13|-|TRBJ2-2|-
TGTGCCAGCAGCTTAGAACAGTTTATCACCGGGGAGCTGTTTTTT
CASSLEQFITGELFF
>15|TRBV7-6|-|TRBJ2-2|-
TGTGCCAGCAGCCCAACAACAGCGAACACCGGGGAGCTGTTTTTT
CASSPTTANTGELFF
>14|TRBV7-2|-|TRBJ1-6|-
TGTGCCAGCAGCTTAGCAGGGGGTAATTCACCCCTCCACTTT
CASSLAGGNSPLHF
>17|TRBV4-3|once|TRBJ2-1|-
TGCGCCAGCAGCCAAGTTCTAGCGCAGCCCTCCTACAATGAGCAGTTCTTC
CASSQVLAQPSYNEQFF
>13|TRBV7-2|-|TRBJ2-1|-
TGTGCCAGCAGCCCTACCCAGGTCAATGAGCAGTTCTTC
CASSPTQVNEQFF
>13|TRBV7-2|-|TRBJ2-5|-
TGTGCCAGCAGCTTTGGACAGCAAGAGACCCAGTACTTC
CASSFGQQETQYF
>15|TRBV6-5|-|TRBJ1-4|-
TGTGCCAGCAGTCCACGAGGGGGTGCTAATGAAAAACTGTTTTTT
CASSPRGGANEKLFF
>13|TRBV7-2|-|TRBJ1-1|TRBD1
TGTGCCAGCACCCCCAGGGGGCGAACTGAAGCTTTCTTT
CASTPRGRTEAFF
>19|TRBV27|-|TRBJ2-2|TRBD2
TGTGCCAGCAGTTCCCAATACGGTTGGACTAGCGGTAACACCGGGGAGCTGTTTTTT
CASSSQYGWTSGNTGELFF
>15|TRBV19|few|TRBJ2-1|-
TGTGCCAGTAGTATTGCGGGACCAGTTCGGAATGAGCAGTTCTTC
CASSIAGPVRNEQFF
>15|TRBV18|-|TRBJ2-7|TRBD1
TGTGCCAGCTCACGGACGGGACAGGGCCGCCGGCAGCAGTACTTC
CASSRTGQGRRQQYF
>12|TRBV25-1|few|TRBJ1-5|-
TGTGCCAGCAGCGAGGGGGGGCAGCCCCAGCATTTT
CASSEGGQPQHF
>16|TRBV27|-|TRBJ1-5|TRBD1
TGTGCCAGCAGGTCCGGGGGACAGCCACCGAATCAGCCCCAGCATTTT
CASRSGGQPPNQPQHF
>16|TRBV4-3|-|TRBJ1-2|TRBD1
TGCGCCAGCAGCCAAGATTCGCGGGGGGCGACAGGGGGCTACACCTTC
CASSQDSRGATGGYTF
>13|TRBV19|-|TRBJ2-7|TRBD2
TGTGCCAGTAGTCTTGTCGGCGGGAGCGAGCAGTACTTC
CASSLVGGSEQYF
>14|TRBV15|-|TRBJ2-7|TRBD1
TGTGCCACCAGCAGAGATCGAGGGGGCGACGAGCAGTACTTC
CATSRDRGGDEQYF
>18|TRBV7-8|-|TRBJ1-4|-
TGTGCCAGCAGCCCCCTAATTTTTCTGATGGCAACTAATGAAAAACTGTTTTTT
CASSPLIFLMATNEKLFF
>14|TRBV5-1|-|TRBJ1-1|-
TGCGCCAGCAGCTTAACCAGGGGCGGGACTGAAGCTTTCTTT
CASSLTRGGTEAFF
>11|TRBV6-1|once|TRBJ1-4|-
TGTGCCAGCACACCGGATGAAAAACTGTTTTTT
CASTPDEKLFF
>14|TRBV6-5|-|TRBJ2-7|TRBD2
TGTGCCAGCAATCGTAGCGGGATCTCCTACGAGCAGTACTTC
CASNRSGISYEQYF
>14|TRBV18|-|TRBJ2-7|-
TGTGCCAGCTCACCACCGACTCTCTCCTACGAGCAGTACTTC
CASSPPTLSYEQYF
>14|TRBV2|many|TRBJ1-5|TRBD1
TGTGCCAGCAGTATAAACAGGGGCCGAGTCGCCCAGCATTTT
CASSINRGRVAQHF
>14|TRBV25-1|-|TRBJ2-7|TRBD1
TGTGCCAGCAGTAGGGACAGGGCAGCCTACGAGCAGTACTTC
CASSRDRAAYEQYF
>12|TRBV30|few|TRBJ2-7|TRBD1
TGTGCCTGGACAGGGGGATCTACTTGGCAGTACTTC
CAWTGGSTWQYF
>14|TRBV5-4|-|TRBJ1-1|-
TGTGCCAGCAGCTTGGGCGGAACCAGCACTGAAGCTTTCTTT
CASSLGGTSTEAFF
>15|TRBV6-5|-|TRBJ2-1|TRBD1
TGTGCCAGCGCGTTAGGGGACAGACTCTACAATGAGCAGTTCTTC
CASALGDRLYNEQFF
>18|TRBV7-9|few|TRBJ1-2|-
TGTGCCAGCAGCTTAGTTAACGGAGAGCTATTAGCTAACTATGGCTACACCTTC
CASSLVNGELLANYGYTF
>13|TRBV27|-|TRBJ1-2|TRBD1
TGTGCCAGCAGGGGGACAGGGGACTATGGCTACACCTTC
CASRGTGDYGYTF
>16|TRBV7-6|-|TRBJ2-5|TRBD1
TGTGCCAGCAGCCATTGGGCAGGGGGATTGGTTGAGACCCAGTACTTC
CASSHWAGGLVETQYF
>13|TRBV9|-|TRBJ1-1|-
TGTGCCAGCAGTGTTCGAGTGGACACTGAAGCTTTCTTT
CASSVRVDTEAFF
>14|TRBV11-2|-|TRBJ2-5|TRBD2
TGTGCCAGCAGCTTAGGTAGCGGGATCGAGACCCAGTACTTC
CASSLGSGIETQYF
>15|TRBV27|-|TRBJ1-5|-
TGTGCCAGCAGTTTCCAGGGGCATAGCAATCAGCCCCAGCATTTT
CASSFQGHSNQPQHF
>16|TRBV5-1|-|TRBJ2-7|-
TGCGCCAGCAGCTCGGCGGGGACCGATGGATCCTACGAGCAGTACTTC
CASSSAGTDGSYEQYF
>16|TRBV27|few|TRBJ2-7|TRBD2
TGTGCCAGCAGTTATCCCACTAGCGGGGGGATGAGCGAGCAGTACTTC
CASSYPTSGGMSEQYF